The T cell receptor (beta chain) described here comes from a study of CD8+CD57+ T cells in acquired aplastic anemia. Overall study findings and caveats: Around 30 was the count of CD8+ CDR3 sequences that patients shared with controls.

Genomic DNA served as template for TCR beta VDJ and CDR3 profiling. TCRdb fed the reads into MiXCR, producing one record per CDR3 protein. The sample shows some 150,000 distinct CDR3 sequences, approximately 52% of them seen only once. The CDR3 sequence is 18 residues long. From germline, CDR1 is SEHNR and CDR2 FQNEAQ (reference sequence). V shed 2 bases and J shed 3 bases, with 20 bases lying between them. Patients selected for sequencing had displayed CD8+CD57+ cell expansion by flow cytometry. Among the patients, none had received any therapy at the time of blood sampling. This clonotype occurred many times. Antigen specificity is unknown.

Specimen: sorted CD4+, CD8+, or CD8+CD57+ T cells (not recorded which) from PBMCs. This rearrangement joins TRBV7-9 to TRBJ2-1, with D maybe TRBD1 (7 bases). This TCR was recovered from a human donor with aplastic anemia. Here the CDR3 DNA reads TGTGCCAGCAGCTTATTTCCGGACGGAGGGACAGACTACAATGAGCAGTTCTTC. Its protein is CASSLFPDGGTDYNEQFF. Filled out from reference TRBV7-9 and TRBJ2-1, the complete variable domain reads DTGVSQNPRHKITKRGQNVTFRCDPISEHNRLYWYRQTLGQGPEFLTYFQNEAQLEKSRLLSDRFSAERPKGSFSTLEIQRTEQGDSAMYLCASSLFPDGGTDYNEQFFGPGTRLTVL.